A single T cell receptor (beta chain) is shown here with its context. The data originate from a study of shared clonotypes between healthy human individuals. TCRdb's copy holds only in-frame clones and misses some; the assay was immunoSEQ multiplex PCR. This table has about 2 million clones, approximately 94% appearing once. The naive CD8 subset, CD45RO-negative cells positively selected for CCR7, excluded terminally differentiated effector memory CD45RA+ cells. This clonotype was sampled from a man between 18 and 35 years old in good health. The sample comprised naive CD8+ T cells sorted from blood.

CDR3 sequence (DNA): TGCGCCAGCAGCCAAGATTGGGAAATCGGGACTAGCTCAAACACCGGGGAGCTGTTTTTT. This gives the protein CASSQDWEIGTSSNTGELFF. The V and J genes are TRBV4-3 and TRBJ2-2, with 9 bases identical to TRBD2. Trimming cost V 0 bases and J 2 bases; bases outside gene matches: 13. Germline V gene lookup returns CDR1 LGHNA and CDR2 YSLEER. This CDR3 is 20 amino acids long.